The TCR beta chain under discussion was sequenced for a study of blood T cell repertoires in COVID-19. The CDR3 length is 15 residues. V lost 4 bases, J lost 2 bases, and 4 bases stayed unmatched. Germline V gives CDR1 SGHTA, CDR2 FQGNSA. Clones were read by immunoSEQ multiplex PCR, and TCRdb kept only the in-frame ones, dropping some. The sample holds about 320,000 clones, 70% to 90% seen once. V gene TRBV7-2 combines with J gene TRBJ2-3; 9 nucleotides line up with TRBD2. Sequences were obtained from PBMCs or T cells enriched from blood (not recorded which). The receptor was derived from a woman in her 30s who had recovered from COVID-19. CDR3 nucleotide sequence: TGTGCCAGCAGCTGGGGACTAGCAGCCACAGATACGCAGTATTTT. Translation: CASSWGLAATDTQYF.